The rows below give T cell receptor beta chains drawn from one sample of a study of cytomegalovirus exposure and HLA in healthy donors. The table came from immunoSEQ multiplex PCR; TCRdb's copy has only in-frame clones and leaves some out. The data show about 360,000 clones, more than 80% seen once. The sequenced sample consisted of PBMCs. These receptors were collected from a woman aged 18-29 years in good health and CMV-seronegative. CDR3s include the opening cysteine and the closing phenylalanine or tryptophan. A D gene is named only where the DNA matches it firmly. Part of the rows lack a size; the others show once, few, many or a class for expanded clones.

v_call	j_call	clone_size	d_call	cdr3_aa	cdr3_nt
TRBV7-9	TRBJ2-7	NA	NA	CASSGGADLFSEQYF	TGTGCCAGCAGCGGCGGGGCGGATCTTTTTAGCGAGCAGTACTTC
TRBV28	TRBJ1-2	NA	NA	CASQLGPRASGGYTF	TGTGCCAGCCAGCTAGGACCCAGGGCTAGCGGCGGCTACACCTTC
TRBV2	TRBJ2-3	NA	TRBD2	CASNQRGWAGDTQYF	TGTGCCAGCAACCAGCGGGGATGGGCAGGAGATACGCAGTATTTT
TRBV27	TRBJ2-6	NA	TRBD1	CASSLTGGGGANVLTF	TGTGCCAGCAGTCTGACAGGGGGCGGTGGGGCCAACGTCCTGACTTTC
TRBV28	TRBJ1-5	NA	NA	CASSLRGVGNQPQHF	TGTGCCAGCAGTTTACGGGGGGTTGGCAATCAGCCCCAGCATTTT
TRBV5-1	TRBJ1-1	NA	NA	CASSPGRDTEAFF	TGCGCCAGCAGCCCAGGGAGGGACACTGAAGCTTTCTTT
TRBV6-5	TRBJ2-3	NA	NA	CASTQTHLPYTQYF	TGTGCCAGCACCCAGACTCACTTACCCTATACGCAGTATTTT
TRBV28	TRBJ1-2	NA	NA	CASSPELGQDGYTF	TGTGCCAGCAGTCCCGAATTGGGCCAGGATGGCTACACCTTC
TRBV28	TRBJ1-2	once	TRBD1	CASSLWDLGQGTPNYGYTF	TGTGCCAGCAGTTTATGGGACCTTGGACAGGGAACCCCTAACTATGGCTACACCTTC
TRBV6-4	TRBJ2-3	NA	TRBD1	CASSENPEFRGRITDTQYF	TGTGCCAGCAGTGAAAATCCGGAATTCAGGGGGAGAATCACAGATACGCAGTATTTT
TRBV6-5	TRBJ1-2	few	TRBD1	CASSYGKGAGYTF	TGTGCCAGCAGTTACGGGAAGGGGGCTGGCTACACCTTC
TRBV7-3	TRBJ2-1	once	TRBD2	CASSLAGLAEASSYNEQFF	TGTGCCAGCAGCTTAGCTGGACTAGCGGAGGCCTCTTCCTACAATGAGCAGTTCTTC
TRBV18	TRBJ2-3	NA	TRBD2	CASSPPRTAGGLYTDTQYF	TGTGCCAGCTCACCACCGCGGACCGCGGGGGGCCTTTACACAGATACGCAGTATTTT
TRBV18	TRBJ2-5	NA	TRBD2	CASSPPSGRAETQYF	TGTGCCAGCTCACCACCTAGCGGGAGGGCCGAGACCCAGTACTTC
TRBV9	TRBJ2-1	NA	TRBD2	CASSVGGGTSSYNEQFF	TGTGCCAGCAGCGTAGGGGGCGGGACTAGCTCCTACAATGAGCAGTTCTTC
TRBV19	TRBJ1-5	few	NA	CASSRREKNQPQHF	TGTGCCTCCTCCCGACGGGAGAAGAATCAGCCCCAGCATTTT
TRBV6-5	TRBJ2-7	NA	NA	CASSPIGDYEQYF	TGTGCCAGCAGCCCGATCGGGGACTACGAGCAGTACTTC
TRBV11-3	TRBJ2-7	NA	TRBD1	CASSRGQGATYEQYF	TGTGCCAGCAGCCGCGGACAGGGGGCCACCTACGAGCAGTACTTC
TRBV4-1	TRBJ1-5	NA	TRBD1	CASSQGSRQGSNQPQHF	TGCGCCAGCAGCCAAGGTTCCCGACAGGGTAGCAATCAGCCCCAGCATTTT
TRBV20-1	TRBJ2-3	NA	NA	CSAAHGDTQYF	TGCAGTGCAGCCCACGGGGATACGCAGTATTTT
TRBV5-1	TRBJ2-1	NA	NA	CASRVAGKGDNNEQFF	TGCGCCAGTCGTGTTGCAGGCAAAGGGGATAACAATGAGCAGTTCTTC
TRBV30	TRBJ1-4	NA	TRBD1	CAWSRTGFGSTNEKLFF	TGTGCCTGGTCCCGGACAGGGTTTGGGTCAACTAATGAAAAACTGTTTTTT
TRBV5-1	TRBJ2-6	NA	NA	CASSWSTGSGANVLTF	TGCGCCAGCAGCTGGTCCACGGGTAGTGGGGCCAACGTCCTGACTTTC
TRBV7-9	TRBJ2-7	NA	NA	CASSTPRTDAYEQYF	TGTGCCAGCAGCACCCCGCGGACAGACGCCTACGAGCAGTACTTC
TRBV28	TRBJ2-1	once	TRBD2	CASSPLSGRRNEQFF	TGTGCCAGCAGTCCGCTCAGCGGGAGGAGGAATGAGCAGTTCTTC
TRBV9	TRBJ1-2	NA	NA	CASSAVGRSRGPPNDRGYTF	TGTGCCAGCAGCGCTGTCGGCCGTTCAAGGGGCCCCCCGAATGATCGTGGCTACACCTTC